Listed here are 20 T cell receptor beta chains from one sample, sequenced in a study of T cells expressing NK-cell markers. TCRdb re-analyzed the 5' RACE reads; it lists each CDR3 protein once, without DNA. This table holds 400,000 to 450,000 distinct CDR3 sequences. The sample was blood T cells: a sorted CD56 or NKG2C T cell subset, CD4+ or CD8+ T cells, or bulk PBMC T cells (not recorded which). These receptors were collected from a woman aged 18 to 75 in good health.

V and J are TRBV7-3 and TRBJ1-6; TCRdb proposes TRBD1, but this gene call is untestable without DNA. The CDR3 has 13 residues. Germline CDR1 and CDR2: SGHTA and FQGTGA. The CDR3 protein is CASSEGYNSPLHF.

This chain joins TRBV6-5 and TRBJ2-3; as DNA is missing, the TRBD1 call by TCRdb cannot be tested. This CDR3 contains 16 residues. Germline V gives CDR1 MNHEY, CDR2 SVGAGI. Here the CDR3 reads CASSYSRERPTDTQYF.

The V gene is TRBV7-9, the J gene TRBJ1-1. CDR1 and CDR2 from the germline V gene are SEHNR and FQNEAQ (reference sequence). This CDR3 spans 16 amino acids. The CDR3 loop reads CASSLFPRAFGTEAFF.

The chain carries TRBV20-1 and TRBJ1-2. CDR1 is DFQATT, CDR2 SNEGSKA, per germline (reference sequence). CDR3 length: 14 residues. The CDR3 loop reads CSAREDRVYYGYTF.

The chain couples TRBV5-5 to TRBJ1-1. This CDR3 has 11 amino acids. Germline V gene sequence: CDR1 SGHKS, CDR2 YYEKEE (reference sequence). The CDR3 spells CASSYGSEAFF. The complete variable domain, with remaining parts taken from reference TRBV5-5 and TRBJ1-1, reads DAGVTQSPTHLIKTRGQQVTLRCSPISGHKSVSWYQQVLGQGPQFIFQYYEKEERGRGNFPDRFSARQFPNYSSELNVNALLLGDSALYLCASSYGSEAFFGQGTRLTVV.

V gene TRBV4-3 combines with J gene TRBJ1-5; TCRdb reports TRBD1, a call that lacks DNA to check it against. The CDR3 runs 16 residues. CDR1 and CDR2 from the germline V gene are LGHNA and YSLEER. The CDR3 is CASSQEPGASNQPQHF.

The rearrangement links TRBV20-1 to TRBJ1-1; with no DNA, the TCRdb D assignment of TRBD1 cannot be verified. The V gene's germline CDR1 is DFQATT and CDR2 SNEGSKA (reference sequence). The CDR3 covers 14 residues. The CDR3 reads CSARGQQGDTEAFF.

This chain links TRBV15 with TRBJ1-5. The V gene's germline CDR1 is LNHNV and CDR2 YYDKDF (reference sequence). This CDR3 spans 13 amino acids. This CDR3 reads CATSRDRAQPQHF.

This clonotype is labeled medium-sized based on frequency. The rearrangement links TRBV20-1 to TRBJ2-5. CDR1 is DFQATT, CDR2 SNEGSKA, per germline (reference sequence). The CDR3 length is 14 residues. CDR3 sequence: CSAMQSTYQETQYF.

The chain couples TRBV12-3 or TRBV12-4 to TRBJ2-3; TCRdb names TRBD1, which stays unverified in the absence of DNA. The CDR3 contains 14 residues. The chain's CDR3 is CASGPKQGTDTQYF.

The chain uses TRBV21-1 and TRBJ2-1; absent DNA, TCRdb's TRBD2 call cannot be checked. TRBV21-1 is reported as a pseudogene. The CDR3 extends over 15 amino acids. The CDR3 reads CAPTAPGTVHNEQFF.

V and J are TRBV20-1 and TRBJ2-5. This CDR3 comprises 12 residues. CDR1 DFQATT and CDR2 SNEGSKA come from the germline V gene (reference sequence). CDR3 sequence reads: CSAIYSDETQYF.

CDR3 amino acids: CASSPGQGLNNEQFF. The chain recombines TRBV18 with TRBJ2-1; without DNA, the TCRdb call of TRBD1 cannot be checked. The CDR3 is 15 amino acids. Germline V gene data show CDR1 as KGHSH and CDR2 as LQKENI.

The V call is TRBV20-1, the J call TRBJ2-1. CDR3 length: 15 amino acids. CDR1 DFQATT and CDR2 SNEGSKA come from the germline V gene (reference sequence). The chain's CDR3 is CSAQLLTFSYNEQFF.

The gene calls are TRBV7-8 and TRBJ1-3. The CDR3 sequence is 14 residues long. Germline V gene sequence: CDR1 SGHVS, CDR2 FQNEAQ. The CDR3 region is CASSLVTSGNTIYF.

The CDR3: CASSYSEGATEAFF. The J gene is TRBJ1-1, the V gene TRBV6-5; without DNA, the TCRdb call of TRBD1 cannot be checked. The CDR3 sequence is 14 residues long. CDR1 and CDR2 from the germline V gene are MNHEY and SVGAGI.

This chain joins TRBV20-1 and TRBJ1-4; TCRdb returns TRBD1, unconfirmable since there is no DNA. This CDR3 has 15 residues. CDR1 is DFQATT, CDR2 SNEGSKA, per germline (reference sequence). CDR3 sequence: CSARERGATNEKLFF.

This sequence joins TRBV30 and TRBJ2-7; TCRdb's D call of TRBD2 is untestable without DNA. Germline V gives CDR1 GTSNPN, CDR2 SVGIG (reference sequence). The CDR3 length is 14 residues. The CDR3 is CAWSVGPGPYEQYF. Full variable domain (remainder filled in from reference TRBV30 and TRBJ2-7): SQTIHQWPATLVQPVGSPLSLECTVEGTSNPNLYWYRQAAGRGLQLLFYSVGIGQISSEVPQNLSASRPQDRQFILSSKKLLLSDSGFYLCAWSVGPGPYEQYFGPGTRLTVT.

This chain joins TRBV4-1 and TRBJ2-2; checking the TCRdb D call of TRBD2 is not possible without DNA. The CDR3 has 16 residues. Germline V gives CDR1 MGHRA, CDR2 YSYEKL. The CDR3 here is CASSQGWTPNTGELFF.

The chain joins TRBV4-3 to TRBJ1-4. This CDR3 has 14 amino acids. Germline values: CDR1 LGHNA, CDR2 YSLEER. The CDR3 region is CASSDRVSNEKLFF.